These 27 T cell receptor beta chains came from one sample sequenced in a study of blood T cell repertoires in COVID-19. The data were produced by immunoSEQ multiplex PCR, yet TCRdb's version contains in-frame clones alone and is incomplete. Among 120,000 to 150,000 clones listed, around 87% were seen once. Material for sequencing was peripheral blood. These receptor sequences come from a man aged 45-60 years who had recovered from COVID-19.

The V gene is TRBV6-5, the J gene TRBJ2-1, with 10 bases aligning to TRBD1. J gave up 6 bases and V 10 bases, and 12 bases lay outside the gene matches. Germline V gene sequence: CDR1 MNHEY, CDR2 SVGAGI. CDR3 length: 15 amino acids. The CDR3 region is CATDRGHGIRNEQFF. The CDR3 DNA is TGTGCCACCGACAGGGGGCATGGAATTCGCAATGAGCAGTTCTTC.

The chain joins TRBV7-9 to TRBJ2-1, with a tentative D call TRBD1 (6 bases). This CDR3 is 16 amino acids long. Germline V gives CDR1 SEHNR, CDR2 FQNEAQ (reference sequence). Trimming shortened V by 5 bases and J by 9 bases, and 23 bases separated the two germline ends. CDR3 sequence: CASSQPYGRGGGEQFF. CDR3 DNA: TGTGCCAGCAGCCAACCTTATGGCAGGGGTGGGGGTGAGCAGTTCTTC. Supplemented by reference TRBV7-9 and TRBJ2-1, the full variable domain reads DTGVSQNPRHKITKRGQNVTFRCDPISEHNRLYWYRQTLGQGPEFLTYFQNEAQLEKSRLLSDRFSAERPKGSFSTLEIQRTEQGDSAMYLCASSQPYGRGGGEQFFGPGTRLTVL.

The chain carries TRBV6-2 or TRBV6-3 and TRBJ2-2, with TRBD1 matching over 7 bases. CDR1 is MNHEY, CDR2 SVGEGT, per germline. The CDR3 has 15 amino acids. The V segment lost 6 bases and the J segment 4 bases; nucleotides outside the gene matches: 8. The CDR3 DNA reads as TGTGCCAGCAGCCCCGGGACAGTAACCACCGGGGAGCTGTTTTTT. Translation: CASSPGTVTTGELFF.

This chain joins TRBV7-2 and TRBJ2-5; TRBD2 matches at 13 bases. The germline V gene encodes CDR1 SGHTA and CDR2 FQGNSA. This CDR3 comprises 17 residues. The V and J ends lost 5 bases and 5 bases, in that order; junction bases with no gene match: 11. CDR3 residues: CASSPTGTSGAGETQYF. As DNA, the CDR3 is TGTGCCAGCAGCCCAACCGGGACTAGCGGGGCTGGGGAGACCCAGTACTTC.

CDR3 in amino acids: CASSEDRVRGYTF. In nucleotides, the CDR3 is TGTGCCAGCAGTGAAGACCGGGTTCGTGGCTACACCTTC. The chain combines TRBV2 with TRBJ1-2; D is undetermined. The CDR3 spans 13 residues. From germline, CDR1 is SNHLY and CDR2 FYNNEI. V shed 1 base and J shed 7 bases, with 10 bases lying between them.

The gene calls are TRBV27 and TRBJ2-7, with a weak D call TRBD1 (6 bases). CDR3 length: 15 residues. Looked up from germline, CDR1 is MNHEY and CDR2 is SMNVEV (reference sequence). Trimming stripped 8 bases from V and 7 bases from J, with 24 bases between. DNA for the CDR3: TGTGCCAGCTGGCGCTCCGGGACAAAGACGGGGGAGCAGTACTTC. It encodes CASWRSGTKTGEQYF.

The chain is built from TRBV6-5 and TRBJ2-7; 9 bases map to TRBD1. CDR3 length: 15 residues. Per germline, CDR1 MNHEY and CDR2 SVGAGI. J gave up 4 bases and V 2 bases, and 6 bases lay outside the gene matches. CDR3 sequence reads: CASSYKDRGMYEQYF. The CDR3 nucleotides are TGTGCCAGCAGTTACAAGGACAGGGGTATGTACGAGCAGTACTTC.

The CDR3 reads CASSEYPGQGWAFF. The CDR3 DNA reads as TGTGCCAGCAGTGAATATCCCGGACAGGGTTGGGCTTTCTTT. The rearrangement uses TRBV6-1 and TRBJ1-1; 8 bases agree with TRBD1. Trimming cost V 2 bases and J 11 bases; bases outside gene matches: 10. The CDR3 is 14 residues long. CDR1 and CDR2 from the germline V gene are MNHNS and SASEGT.

V usage is TRBV9 and J usage is TRBJ2-7; TRBD1 matches at 10 bases. CDR3 length equals 14 residues. CDR1 is SGDLS, CDR2 YYNGEE, per germline. V lost 3 bases and J lost 6; bases outside the gene matches: 6. CDR3 DNA: TGTGCCAGCAGCGCCGGACAGGGGGTATCCGAGCAGTACTTC. Translation: CASSAGQGVSEQYF.

This chain uses TRBV5-5 with TRBJ2-7; possibly TRBD2 for D (5 bases). Germline V CDR1 and CDR2: SGHKS, YYEKEE (reference sequence). The CDR3 has 13 amino acids. V shed 1 base and J shed 3 bases, with 8 bases lying between them. CDR3 nucleotide sequence: TGTGCCAGCAGCTTGTCGGGGAACTACGAGCAGTACTTC. Its translation is CASSLSGNYEQYF.

The rearrangement uses TRBV6-6 and TRBJ2-7; 7 bases align to TRBD1. Germline V gene data show CDR1 as MNHNY and CDR2 as SVGAGI (reference sequence). This CDR3 is built from 14 residues. V lost 6 bases and J lost 6; bases outside the gene matches: 11. DNA of the CDR3: TGTGCCAGCAGAGAGGACAGGCGCCCATCCGAGCAGTACTTC. It is translated as CASREDRRPSEQYF.

The chain recombines TRBV5-1 with TRBJ2-4, with D perhaps TRBD2 (6 bases). Germline CDR1 reads SGHRS; CDR2 reads YFSETQ. This CDR3 contains 17 residues. Trimming removed 1 base from V and 7 bases from J, with 21 bases in between. The chain's CDR3 is CASSLPRPGRMGNIQYF. The CDR3 DNA sequence: TGCGCCAGCAGCTTGCCCCGGCCCGGGAGAATGGGTAACATTCAGTACTTC.

The table lists this clone with a count of one. This chain uses TRBV19 with TRBJ1-5; a possible D gene is TRBD1 (6 bases). Germline assignment: CDR1 LNHDA and CDR2 SQIVND (reference sequence). There are 16 residues in the CDR3. With 4 bases removed from V and 2 bases from J, the gap between germline ends came to 15 bases. This CDR3 reads CASSTPTGNRNQPQHF. In DNA form, the CDR3 reads TGTGCCAGTAGTACTCCGACAGGTAATCGCAATCAGCCCCAGCATTTT.

V and J are TRBV5-5 and TRBJ2-4; the D is unclear. Germline-derived CDR1 and CDR2 are SGHKS and YYEKEE (reference sequence). The CDR3 is 14 amino acids. Trimming cost V 0 bases and J 5 bases, with 9 bases left between them. The CDR3 loop is CASSLGNSENIQYF. The CDR3 nucleotides are TGTGCCAGCAGCTTGGGTAACTCTGAAAACATTCAGTACTTC.

This clone occurred once. This rearrangement joins TRBV7-2 to TRBJ2-5; D is perhaps TRBD1 (5 bases). This CDR3 is built from 12 residues. V lost 6 bases and J lost 5, with 10 bases in between. CDR1 is SGHTA and CDR2 is FQGNSA in the germline V gene. CDR3 amino acids: CASSSYRETQYF. The CDR3 nucleotides are TGTGCCAGCAGTTCTTACAGGGAGACCCAGTACTTC. The complete variable domain, with remaining parts taken from reference TRBV7-2 and TRBJ2-5, reads GAGVSQSPSNKVTEKGKDVELRCDPISGHTALYWYRQSLGQGLEFLIYFQGNSAPDKSGLPSDRFSAERTGGSVSTLTIQRTQQEDSAVYLCASSSYRETQYFGPGTRLLVL.

CDR3: CASKMDGGTEAFF. CDR3 DNA: TGTGCCAGCAAGATGGACGGGGGGACTGAAGCTTTCTTT. The rearrangement uses TRBV9 and TRBJ1-1; the D gene is possibly TRBD1 (5 bases). CDR3 size: 13 residues. From germline, CDR1 is SGDLS and CDR2 YYNGEE. Trimming stripped 6 bases from V and 5 bases from J, with 14 bases between.

This chain joins TRBV21-1 and TRBJ2-1; the D segment call TRBD2 is taken from the table without a DNA check. TRBV21-1 represents a pseudogene. The CDR3 covers 16 residues. CDR3 region: CASSKGPGVGYNEQFF. The CDR3 nucleotides are TGTGCCAGCAGCAAAGGCCCGGGAGTGGGGTACAATGAGCAGTTCTTC.

J is TRBJ2-3 and V is TRBV7-9, with a possible D match to TRBD2 (6 bases). Trimming shortened V by 1 base and J by 6 bases, and 11 bases separated the two germline ends. Germline values: CDR1 SEHNR, CDR2 FQNEAQ (reference sequence). The CDR3 totals 14 residues. The CDR3 region has the DNA TGTGCCAGCAGCTTAGAAGGGACTCGCGATACGCAGTATTTT. This sequence encodes CASSLEGTRDTQYF.

V usage is TRBV18 and J usage is TRBJ1-3; 8 bases align to TRBD1. This CDR3 has 15 residues. The V gene end was trimmed by 0 bases and the J gene end by 6 bases; junction bases not matched to a gene: 4. CDR1 KGHSH and CDR2 LQKENI come from the germline V gene. The chain's CDR3 is CASSPPRQGQNTIYF. CDR3 in DNA: TGTGCCAGCTCACCACCGAGACAGGGGCAAAACACCATATATTTT.

The chain couples TRBV19 to TRBJ1-6, with TRBD1 as a possible D gene (6 bases). CDR3 length: 14 residues. V was shortened by 5 bases and J by 9 bases, with 14 bases between the two germline ends. Germline loops: CDR1 LNHDA, CDR2 SQIVND (reference sequence). The CDR3 DNA is TGTGCCAGTAGTCTACAGGGAGAGCGTTCACCCCTCCACTTT. Translated, it gives CASSLQGERSPLHF.

The J gene is TRBJ2-7, the V gene TRBV14; 8 bases are a match to TRBD1. The ends lost 2 bases at V and 2 bases at J; junction bases unmatched: 8. Germline-derived CDR1 and CDR2 are SGHDN and FVKESK. CDR3 size: 16 residues. CDR3 in amino acids: CASSQRGTGVAYEQYF. CDR3 nucleotide sequence: TGTGCCAGCAGCCAACGAGGGACAGGCGTTGCCTACGAGCAGTACTTC.

This rearrangement joins TRBV11-3 to TRBJ1-6, with 8 bases that match TRBD1. The CDR3 is made up of 16 amino acids. The V and J ends lost 4 bases and 10 bases, in that order; junction bases with no gene match: 12. Germline loops: CDR1 SGHNT, CDR2 YENEEA. CDR3 residues: CASSSLAGTGRSPLHF. CDR3 sequence (DNA): TGTGCCAGCAGCTCCCTTGCAGGGACAGGACGATCACCCCTCCACTTT.

This chain joins TRBV5-8 and TRBJ2-7; 10 positions agree with TRBD1. Germline CDR1 is SGHTS and CDR2 is YDEGEE. V lost 4 bases, J lost 2 bases, and 9 bases stayed unmatched. The CDR3 loop spans 16 amino acids. The CDR3 protein is CASSVYPGTGAYEQYF. The CDR3 DNA is TGTGCCAGCAGCGTATATCCCGGGACAGGGGCCTACGAGCAGTACTTC. The entire variable domain, with the rest obtained from reference TRBV5-8 and TRBJ2-7, is as follows: EAGVTQSPTHLIKTRGQQATLRCSPISGHTSVYWYQQALGLGLQFLLWYDEGEERNRGNFPPRFSGRQFPNYSSELNVNALELEDSALYLCASSVYPGTGAYEQYFGPGTRLTVT.

A single count supports this clone. V and J are TRBV6-5 and TRBJ2-7, with 12 bases aligning to TRBD2. This CDR3 is 15 amino acids long. Per germline, CDR1 MNHEY and CDR2 SVGAGI. Trimming cost V 4 bases and J 4 bases; bases outside gene matches: 5. The CDR3: CASSFSSGGVYEQYF. CDR3 nucleotide sequence: TGTGCCAGCAGTTTTTCTAGCGGGGGGGTTTACGAGCAGTACTTC.

The gene calls are TRBV3-1 (or the pseudogene TRBV3-2) and TRBJ1-1, with 8 bases fitting TRBD1. The CDR3 loop spans 14 amino acids. The germline CDR1 and CDR2 sequences are LGHDT and YNNKEL (reference sequence). V gave up 3 bases and J gave up 10 bases; unmatched junction bases: 10. In nucleotides, the CDR3 is TGTGCCAGCAGCCACAGTGGGACAGGACTAAGAGCTTTCTTT. This sequence encodes CASSHSGTGLRAFF.

The V call is TRBV19, the J call TRBJ2-2; tentative D call: TRBD1 (5 bases). CDR3 length equals 15 residues. The germline CDR1 and CDR2 sequences are LNHDA and SQIVND (reference sequence). Trimming left V 3 bases short and J 3 bases short, with 11 bases between. CDR3 in amino acids: CASSITRAYTGELFF. The CDR3 nucleotides are TGTGCCAGTAGTATTACCAGGGCCTACACCGGGGAGCTGTTTTTT. The full variable domain, rest sourced from reference TRBV19 and TRBJ2-2, is DGGITQSPKYLFRKEGQNVTLSCEQNLNHDAMYWYRQDPGQGLRLIYYSQIVNDFQKGDIAEGYSVSREKKESFPLTVTSAQKNPTAFYLCASSITRAYTGELFFGEGSRLTVL.

V gene TRBV10-3 combines with J gene TRBJ1-6, with a weak D call TRBD1 (6 bases). This CDR3 has 14 amino acids. Germline V CDR1 and CDR2: ENHRY, SYGVKD. V was cut by 6 bases and J by 10 bases, with 16 bases left in between. CDR3 DNA: TGTGCCATCAGAAATGCCACAGGGTTCTCACCCCTCCACTTT. Amino acids: CAIRNATGFSPLHF.